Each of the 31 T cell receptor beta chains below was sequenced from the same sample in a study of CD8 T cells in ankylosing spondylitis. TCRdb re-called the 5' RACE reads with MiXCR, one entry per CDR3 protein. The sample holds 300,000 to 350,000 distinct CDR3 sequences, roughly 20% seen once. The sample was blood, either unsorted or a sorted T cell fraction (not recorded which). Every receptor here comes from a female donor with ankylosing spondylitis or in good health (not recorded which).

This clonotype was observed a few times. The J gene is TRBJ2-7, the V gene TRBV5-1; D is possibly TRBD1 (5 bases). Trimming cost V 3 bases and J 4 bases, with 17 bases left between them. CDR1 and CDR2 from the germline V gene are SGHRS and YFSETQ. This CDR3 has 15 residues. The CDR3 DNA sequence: TGCGCCAGCAGCTCCGACGACAGACTCGAATACGAGCAGTACTTC. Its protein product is CASSSDDRLEYEQYF.

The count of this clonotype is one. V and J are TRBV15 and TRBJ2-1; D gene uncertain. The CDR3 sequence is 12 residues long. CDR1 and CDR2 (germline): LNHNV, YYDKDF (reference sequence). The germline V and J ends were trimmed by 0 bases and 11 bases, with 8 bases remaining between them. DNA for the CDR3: TGTGCCACCAGCAGAGATTACTGGCAGCAGTTCTTC. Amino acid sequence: CATSRDYWQQFF.

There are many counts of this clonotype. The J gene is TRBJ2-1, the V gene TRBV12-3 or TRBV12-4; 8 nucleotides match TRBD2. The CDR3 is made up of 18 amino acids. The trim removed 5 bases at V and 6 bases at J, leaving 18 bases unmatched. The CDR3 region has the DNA TGTGCCAGCAGTCCCGTCGGGGGGGCGGCGGGAATCCGCAATGAGCAGTTCTTC. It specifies CASSPVGGAAGIRNEQFF.

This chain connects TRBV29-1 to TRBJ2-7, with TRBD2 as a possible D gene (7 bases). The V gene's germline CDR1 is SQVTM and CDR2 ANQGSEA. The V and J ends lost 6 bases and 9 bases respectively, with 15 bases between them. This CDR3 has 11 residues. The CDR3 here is CSVRGGQGQYF. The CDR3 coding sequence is TGCAGCGTGAGGGGGGGGCAGGGGCAGTACTTC.

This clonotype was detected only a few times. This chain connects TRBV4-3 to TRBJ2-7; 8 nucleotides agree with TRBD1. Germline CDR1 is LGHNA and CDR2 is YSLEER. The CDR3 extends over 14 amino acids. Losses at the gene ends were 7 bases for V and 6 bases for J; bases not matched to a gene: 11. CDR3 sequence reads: CASIKDRESCEQYF. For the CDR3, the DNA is TGCGCCAGCATCAAGGACAGGGAGTCATGCGAGCAGTACTTC.

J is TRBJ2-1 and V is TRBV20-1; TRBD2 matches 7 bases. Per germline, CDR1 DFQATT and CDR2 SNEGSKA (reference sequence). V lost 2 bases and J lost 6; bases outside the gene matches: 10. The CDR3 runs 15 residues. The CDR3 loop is CSARWSGEGSNEQFF. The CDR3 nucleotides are TGCAGTGCTAGATGGAGCGGGGAGGGGTCCAATGAGCAGTTCTTC.

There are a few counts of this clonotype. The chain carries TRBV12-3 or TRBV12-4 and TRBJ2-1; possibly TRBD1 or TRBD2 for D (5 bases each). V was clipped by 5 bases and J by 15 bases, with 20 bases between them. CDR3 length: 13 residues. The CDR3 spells CASSLPPGPKLFF. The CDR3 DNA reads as TGTGCCAGCAGTCTCCCGCCGGGGCCGAAACTGTTCTTC.

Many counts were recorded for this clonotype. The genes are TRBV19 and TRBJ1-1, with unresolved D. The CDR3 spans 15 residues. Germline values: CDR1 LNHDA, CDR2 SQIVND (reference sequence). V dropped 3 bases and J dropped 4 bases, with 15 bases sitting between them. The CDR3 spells CASSISSVGITEAFF. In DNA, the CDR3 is TGTGCCAGTAGTATCTCTTCGGTGGGGATCACTGAAGCTTTCTTT.

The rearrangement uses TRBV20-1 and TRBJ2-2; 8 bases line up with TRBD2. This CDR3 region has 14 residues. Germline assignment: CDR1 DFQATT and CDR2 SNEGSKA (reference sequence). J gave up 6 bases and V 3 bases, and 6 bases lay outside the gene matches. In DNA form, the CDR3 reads TGCAGTGCTAGTAGCGGGATTACCGCCGGGGAGCTGTTTTTT. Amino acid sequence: CSASSGITAGELFF.

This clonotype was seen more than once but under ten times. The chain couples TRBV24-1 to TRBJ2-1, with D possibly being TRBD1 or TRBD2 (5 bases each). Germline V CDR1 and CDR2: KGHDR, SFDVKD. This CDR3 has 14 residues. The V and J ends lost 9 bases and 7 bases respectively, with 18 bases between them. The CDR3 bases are TGTGCCACCGCTTCCGGGACCCCGGGGAATGAGCAGTTCTTC. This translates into CATASGTPGNEQFF.

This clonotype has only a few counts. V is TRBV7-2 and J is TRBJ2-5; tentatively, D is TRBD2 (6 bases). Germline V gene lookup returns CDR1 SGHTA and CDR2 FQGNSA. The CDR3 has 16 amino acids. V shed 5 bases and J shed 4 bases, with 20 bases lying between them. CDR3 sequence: CASSPGSVALRETQYF. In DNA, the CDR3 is TGTGCCAGCAGCCCCGGGAGCGTCGCACTTCGAGAGACCCAGTACTTC. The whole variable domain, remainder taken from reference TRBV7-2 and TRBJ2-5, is GAGVSQSPSNKVTEKGKDVELRCDPISGHTALYWYRQSLGQGLEFLIYFQGNSAPDKSGLPSDRFSAERTGGSVSTLTIQRTQQEDSAVYLCASSPGSVALRETQYFGPGTRLLVL.

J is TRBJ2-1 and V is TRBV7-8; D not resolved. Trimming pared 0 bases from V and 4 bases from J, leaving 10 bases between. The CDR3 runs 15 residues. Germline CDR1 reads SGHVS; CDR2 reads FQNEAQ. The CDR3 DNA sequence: TGTGCCAGCAGCTTAGCCCAGACTGGATACAATGAGCAGTTCTTC. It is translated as CASSLAQTGYNEQFF.

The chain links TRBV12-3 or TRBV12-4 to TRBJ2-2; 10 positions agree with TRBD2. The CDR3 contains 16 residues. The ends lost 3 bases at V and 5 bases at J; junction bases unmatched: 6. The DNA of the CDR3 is TGTGCCAGCAGTTTCCGAGCGGGAGGGCGTACCGGGGAGCTGTTTTTT. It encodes CASSFRAGGRTGELFF.

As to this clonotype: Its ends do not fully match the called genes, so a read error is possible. CDR3: CASSYSSRVDLDF. CDR3 nucleotide sequence: TGTGCCAGCAGTTACTCGAGCAGGGTTGACTTAGACTTC. The rearrangement links TRBV6-5 to TRBJ2-7, with D perhaps matching TRBD1 (5 bases). From germline, CDR1 is MNHEY and CDR2 SVGAGI. The CDR3 sequence is 13 residues long.

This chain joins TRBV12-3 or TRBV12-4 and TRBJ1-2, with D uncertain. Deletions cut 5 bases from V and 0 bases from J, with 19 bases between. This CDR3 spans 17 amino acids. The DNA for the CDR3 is TGTGCCAGCAGTCCCGACCGACTATTCGGTGCTAACTATGGCTACACCTTC. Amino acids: CASSPDRLFGANYGYTF.

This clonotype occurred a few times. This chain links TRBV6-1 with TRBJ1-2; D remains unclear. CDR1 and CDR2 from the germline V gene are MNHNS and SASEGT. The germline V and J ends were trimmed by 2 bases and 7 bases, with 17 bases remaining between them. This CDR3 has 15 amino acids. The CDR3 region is CASSETLSGEGGYTF. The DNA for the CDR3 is TGTGCCAGCAGTGAAACGTTGAGTGGTGAGGGTGGCTACACCTTC.

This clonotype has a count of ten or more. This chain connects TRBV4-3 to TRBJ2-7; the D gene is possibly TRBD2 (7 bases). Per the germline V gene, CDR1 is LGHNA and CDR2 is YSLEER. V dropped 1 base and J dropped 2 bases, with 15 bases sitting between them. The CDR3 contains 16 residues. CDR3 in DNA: TGCGCCAGCAGCCAAGGGGGAGGGGGTGCCCCCTACGAGCAGTACTTC. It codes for CASSQGGGGAPYEQYF.

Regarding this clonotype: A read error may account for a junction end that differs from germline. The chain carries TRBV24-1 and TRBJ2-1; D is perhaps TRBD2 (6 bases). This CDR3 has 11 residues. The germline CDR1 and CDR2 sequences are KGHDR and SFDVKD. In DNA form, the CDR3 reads TGTGCCACCAGTGGGGAGGCGCAGGAGATCTTC. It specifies CATSGEAQEIF.

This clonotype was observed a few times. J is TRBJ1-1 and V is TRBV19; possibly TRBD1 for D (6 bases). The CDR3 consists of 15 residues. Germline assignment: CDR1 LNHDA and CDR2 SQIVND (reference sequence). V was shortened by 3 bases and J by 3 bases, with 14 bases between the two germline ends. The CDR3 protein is CASSMGGGWYTEAFF. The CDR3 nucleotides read TGTGCCAGTAGTATGGGGGGCGGTTGGTACACTGAAGCTTTCTTT. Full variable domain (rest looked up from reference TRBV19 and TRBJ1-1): DGGITQSPKYLFRKEGQNVTLSCEQNLNHDAMYWYRQDPGQGLRLIYYSQIVNDFQKGDIAEGYSVSREKKESFPLTVTSAQKNPTAFYLCASSMGGGWYTEAFFGQGTRLTVV.

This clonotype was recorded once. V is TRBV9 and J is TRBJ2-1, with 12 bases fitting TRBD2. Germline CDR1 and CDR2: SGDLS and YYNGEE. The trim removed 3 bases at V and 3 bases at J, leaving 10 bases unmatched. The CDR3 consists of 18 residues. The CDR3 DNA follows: TGTGCCAGCAGCGCGTCTAAGACTAGCGGGAGCGGCTACAATGAGCAGTTCTTC. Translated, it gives CASSASKTSGSGYNEQFF.

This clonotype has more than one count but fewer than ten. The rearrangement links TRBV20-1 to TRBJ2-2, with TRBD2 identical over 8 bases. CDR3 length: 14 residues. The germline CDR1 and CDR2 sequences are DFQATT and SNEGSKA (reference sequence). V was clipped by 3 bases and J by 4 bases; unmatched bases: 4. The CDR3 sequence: CSASSGIFTGELFF. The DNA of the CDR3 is TGCAGTGCTAGTAGCGGGATTTTCACCGGGGAGCTGTTTTTT.

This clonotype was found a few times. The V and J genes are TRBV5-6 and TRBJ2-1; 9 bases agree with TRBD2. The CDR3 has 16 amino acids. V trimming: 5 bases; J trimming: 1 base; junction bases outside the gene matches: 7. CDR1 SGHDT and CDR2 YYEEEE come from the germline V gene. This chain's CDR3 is CASSSTLAGSYNEQFF. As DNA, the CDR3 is TGTGCCAGCAGTTCCACACTAGCGGGTTCCTACAATGAGCAGTTCTTC.

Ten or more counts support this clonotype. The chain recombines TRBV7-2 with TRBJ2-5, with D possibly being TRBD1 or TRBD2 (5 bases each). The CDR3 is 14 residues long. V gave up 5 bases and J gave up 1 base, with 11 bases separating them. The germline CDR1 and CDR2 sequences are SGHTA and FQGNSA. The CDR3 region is CASSPGAGQETQYF. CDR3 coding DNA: TGTGCCAGCAGCCCCGGGGCAGGCCAAGAGACCCAGTACTTC.

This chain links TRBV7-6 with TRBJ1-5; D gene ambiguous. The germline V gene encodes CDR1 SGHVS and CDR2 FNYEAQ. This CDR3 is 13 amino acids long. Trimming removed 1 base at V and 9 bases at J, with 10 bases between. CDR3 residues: CASSLGAMRPQHF. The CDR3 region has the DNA TGTGCCAGCAGCTTAGGTGCAATGAGGCCCCAGCATTTT.

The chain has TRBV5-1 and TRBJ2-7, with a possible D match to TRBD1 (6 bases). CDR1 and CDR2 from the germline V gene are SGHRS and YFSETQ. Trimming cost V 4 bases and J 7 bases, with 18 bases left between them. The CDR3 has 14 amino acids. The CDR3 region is CASSKRDTTGEQYF. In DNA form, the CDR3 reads TGCGCCAGCAGCAAACGGGACACCACGGGGGAGCAGTACTTC.

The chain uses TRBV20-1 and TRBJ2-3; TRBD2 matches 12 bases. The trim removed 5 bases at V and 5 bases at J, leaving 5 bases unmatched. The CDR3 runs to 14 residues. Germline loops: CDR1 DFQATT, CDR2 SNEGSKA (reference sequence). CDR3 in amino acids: CSAPGTSGLDTQYF. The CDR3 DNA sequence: TGCAGTGCTCCCGGGACTAGCGGGTTAGATACGCAGTATTTT.

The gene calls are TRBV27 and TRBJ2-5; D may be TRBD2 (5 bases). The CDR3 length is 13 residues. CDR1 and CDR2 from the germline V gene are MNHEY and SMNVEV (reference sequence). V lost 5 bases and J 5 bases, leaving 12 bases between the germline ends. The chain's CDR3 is CASSPLSGETQYF. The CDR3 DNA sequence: TGTGCCAGCAGTCCTCTCTCGGGGGAGACCCAGTACTTC.

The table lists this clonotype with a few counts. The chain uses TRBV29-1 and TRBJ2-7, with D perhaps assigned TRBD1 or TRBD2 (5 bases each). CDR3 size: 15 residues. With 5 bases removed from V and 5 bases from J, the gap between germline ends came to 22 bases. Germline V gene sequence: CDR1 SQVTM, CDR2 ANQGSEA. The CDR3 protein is CSVSFQGALKDEQYF. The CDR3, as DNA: TGCAGCGTTTCGTTCCAGGGAGCCCTTAAGGACGAGCAGTACTTC.

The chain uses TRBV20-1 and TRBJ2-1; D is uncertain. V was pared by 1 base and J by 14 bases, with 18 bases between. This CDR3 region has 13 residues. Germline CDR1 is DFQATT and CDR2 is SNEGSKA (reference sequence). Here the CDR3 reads CSARGSTPRPEFF. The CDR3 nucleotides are TGCAGTGCTAGAGGGTCAACTCCCCGCCCCGAGTTCTTC.

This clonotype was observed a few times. The CDR3 protein is CASSLRGKGVQYF. The DNA for the CDR3 is TGTGCCAGCAGTTTACGGGGGAAGGGGGTGCAGTACTTC. The chain carries TRBV27 and TRBJ2-7, with D perhaps given as TRBD1 or TRBD2 (6 bases each). The germline V and J ends were trimmed by 2 bases and 9 bases, with 14 bases remaining between them. There are 13 residues in the CDR3. Germline V CDR1 and CDR2: MNHEY, SMNVEV (reference sequence).

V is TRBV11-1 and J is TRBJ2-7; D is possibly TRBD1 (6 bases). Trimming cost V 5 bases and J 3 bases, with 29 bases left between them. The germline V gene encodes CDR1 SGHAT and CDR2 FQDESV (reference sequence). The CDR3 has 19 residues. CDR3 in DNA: TGTGCCAGCAGCCGCCGAAAAACCGATTACAGGGCTGGGGACTACGAGCAGTACTTC. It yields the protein CASSRRKTDYRAGDYEQYF.